This T cell receptor (beta chain) was recorded in a study of shared clonotypes between healthy human individuals. Study findings and constraints: For sorted subsets, rarefaction showed incomplete sequencing despite large depth. A few donors held 5% to 5.5% of naive CD4 clonotypes in common. The expectation was that sequencing depth would affect clonotype sharing among donors.

Using immunoSEQ multiplex PCR, the repertoire was profiled, and TCRdb retains in-frame clones only, with some absent. The table records roughly 2.1 million clones, approximately 94% of them present only once. Naive CD8 cells, CD45RO-negative and positively selected for CCR7, excluded terminally differentiated effector memory CD45RA+ cells. Caucasian adults living in Nashville, Tennessee, provided all samples. Trimming stripped 6 bases from V and 5 bases from J, with 20 bases between. The CDR3 length is 16 residues. Germline V gene data show CDR1 as ENHRY and CDR2 as SYGVKD. On this clone itself: Its matching antigen is unknown.

Sequences were obtained from naive CD8+ T cells from PBMCs. The source is a man younger than 30 in good health. Some clones in this sample may be carry-over from other donors' samples. This rearrangement joins TRBV10-3 to TRBJ2-4; D perhaps matches TRBD1 (6 bases). The CDR3 DNA reads as TGTGCCATCAGGGGGGCGGCCGTGACTACCCAAAACATTCAGTACTTC. Protein sequence: CAIRGAAVTTQNIQYF.